This T cell receptor (beta chain) was captured in a study of blood T cells in healthy people across ages. Findings and caveats of the study: Higher naive T cell percentage went strongly together with higher TCR beta diversity.

V was cut by 0 bases and J by 2 bases, with 8 bases left in between. The length of the CDR3 is 13 residues. CDR1 is DFQATT and CDR2 is SNEGSKA in the germline V gene (reference sequence). Healthy Caucasian individuals from Russia aged roughly 6 to 100 were enrolled as donors. A minimum of 6 micrograms of total RNA was extracted per sample. For the second PCR, which ran for 7 to 11 cycles, a sample-barcoded 5' primer and a J-beta primer mix were used. The study obtained at least 3 million CDR3-containing paired-end reads from every sample. Using its own MiXCR run on the 5' RACE reads, TCRdb lists one record per CDR3 protein. Of about 1.6 million distinct CDR3 sequences listed, approximately 32% are singletons. On this clonotype: What it recognizes is unknown.

Sequencing was done on a sample of blood. The V gene is TRBV20-1, the J gene TRBJ2-7, with no clear D. This sequence was found in a woman aged 30 to 39 in good health. The CDR3 DNA is TGCAGTGCTAGAGAAGATAAAGCCTACGAGCAGTACTTC. It is translated as CSAREDKAYEQYF.